A selection of T cell receptor beta chains follows, all from one sample in a study of cytomegalovirus exposure and HLA in healthy donors. Profiling relied on immunoSEQ multiplex PCR, and the TCRdb table lists in-frame clones only, not all of them. This table has about 190,000 clones, roughly 80% appearing once. Sequenced material: PBMCs. Receptors were obtained from a woman aged 18 to 35 in good health and CMV-seronegative. CDR3s include the opening cysteine and the closing phenylalanine or tryptophan. The D gene is left open where the match is weak. A row's size may be missing; if present it is once, few, many or a size class.

d_call j_call v_call clone_size cdr3_nt cdr3_aa
- TRBJ1-4 TRBV19 - TGTGCCAGTAGTATAGATCTGAGAACTGAAAAACTGTTTTTT CASSIDLRTEKLFF
TRBD2 TRBJ2-3 TRBV28 few TGTGCCAGCAGTACGGGAAGCGGGAGAAGGGATACGCAGTATTTT CASSTGSGRRDTQYF
- TRBJ1-2 TRBV29-1 once TGCAGCGTTGGCAGGGTTGGCTACACCTTC CSVGRVGYTF
TRBD1 TRBJ1-2 TRBV7-9 - TGTGCCAGCAGGCCACAGGGGTCTGGCTATGGCTACACCTTC CASRPQGSGYGYTF
TRBD1 TRBJ2-1 TRBV6-5 - TGTGCCAGCAGTTCGACAGGGAGCTCCTACAATGAGCAGTTCTTC CASSSTGSSYNEQFF
- TRBJ2-5 TRBV9 - TGTGCCAGCAGCGCCCATGGGGCCGCGGACCAAGAGACCCAGTACTTC CASSAHGAADQETQYF
TRBD1 TRBJ1-6 TRBV10-2 - TGCGCCAGCAGCTCCACCCAGGGGGAGAATTCACCCCTCCACTTT CASSSTQGENSPLHF
- TRBJ2-3 TRBV27 - TGTGCCAGCAGCCCCAGGGGCACAGATACGCAGTATTTT CASSPRGTDTQYF
TRBD1 TRBJ2-7 TRBV6-1 few TGTGCCAGCAGACCGGGACAGGGGATTTCCTACGAGCAGTACTTC CASRPGQGISYEQYF
- TRBJ2-7 TRBV11-2 - TGTGCCAGCGCCCGCGCGGCTTGGGACGAGCAGTACTTC CASARAAWDEQYF
- TRBJ2-4 TRBV2 - TGTGCCAGCAGGGAAACAGCCCTGGGAGCCAAAAACATTCAGTACTTC CASRETALGAKNIQYF
- TRBJ2-7 TRBV19 few TGTGCCAGTAGTGTCGGTTCCGCCGAGCAGTACTTC CASSVGSAEQYF
- TRBJ1-4 TRBV28 once TGTGCCAGCAGTTTAATTCGAGCTAATGAAAAACTGTTTTTT CASSLIRANEKLFF
TRBD2 TRBJ2-5 TRBV5-1 - TGCGCCAGCAGCTGGACTAGCGGGAGTAGCCAAGAGACCCAGTACTTC CASSWTSGSSQETQYF
TRBD2 TRBJ2-1 TRBV29-1 - TGCAGCGCCTATCCGGGCGGGTACCCTAGCGGGAGGGACAATGAGCAGTTCTTC CSAYPGGYPSGRDNEQFF
TRBD2 TRBJ2-3 TRBV18 - TGTGCCAGCTCACCGGGACTAGCTGTCCCAGATACGCAGTATTTT CASSPGLAVPDTQYF
- TRBJ2-5 TRBV25-1 - TGTGCCAGCAGTGAACTGGGAGAGCAAGAGACCCAGTACTTC CASSELGEQETQYF
- TRBJ2-1 TRBV6-5 - TGTGCCAGCAGTTACGGGGGGGGGCCGGGGTGGGATGAGCAGTTCTTC CASSYGGGPGWDEQFF
TRBD2 TRBJ2-5 TRBV5-6 - TGTGCCAGCAGCTTGCGCGGAGTAGCGGGACTTCAAGAGACCCAGTACTTC CASSLRGVAGLQETQYF
- TRBJ2-5 TRBV2 - TGTGCCAGCAGTGATGTGGGAGGAGAGACCCAGTACTTC CASSDVGGETQYF
TRBD1 TRBJ2-7 TRBV29-1 once TGCAGCGCGCGACAGGGTTCCTACGAGCAGTACTTC CSARQGSYEQYF
- TRBJ2-7 TRBV6-5 few TGTGCCAGCAGCCTCGCAGGAGGGTCCTGGTACGAGCAGTACTTC CASSLAGGSWYEQYF
TRBD2 TRBJ2-1 TRBV7-2 - TGTGCCAGCAGCTTTCGGACTAGCGAGGGGGTCCGGTTCTTC CASSFRTSEGVRFF
TRBD2 TRBJ2-5 TRBV7-9 few TGTGCCAGCAGGCGGGAGTCGGAGACCCAGTACTTC CASRRESETQYF
TRBD1 TRBJ1-1 TRBV6-1 - TGTGCCAGCAGTGAATCGAGGACAGGGATTTACACTGAAGCTTTCTTT CASSESRTGIYTEAFF
- TRBJ1-2 TRBV13 - TGTGCCAGCAGCTTGGGCAGCTGGAACTATGGCTACACCTTC CASSLGSWNYGYTF
- TRBJ1-3 TRBV7-9 - TGTGCCAGCAGTTTTGCTGGGACTGCCCCTGGAAACACCATATATTTT CASSFAGTAPGNTIYF
- TRBJ1-2 TRBV2 - TGTGCCAGCAGCGACCCGGCGGGAAACTATGGCTACACCTTC CASSDPAGNYGYTF
- TRBJ2-7 TRBV7-9 - TGTGCCAGCAGCTTAGCAGAGACAGTTCCCTACGAGCAGTACTTC CASSLAETVPYEQYF
- TRBJ2-3 TRBV9 - TGTGCCAGCAGCTCCGAGCGGAGCACAGATACGCAGTATTTT CASSSERSTDTQYF
TRBD2 TRBJ2-5 TRBV5-6 - TGTGCCAGCAGCATAGGACTAGCGGCAGTCGAATCCCCCTACGAGACCCAGTACTTC CASSIGLAAVESPYETQYF
TRBD2 TRBJ2-7 TRBV2 once TGTGCCAGCAGACAAGGACTAGCGAGCCACGAGCAGTACTTC CASRQGLASHEQYF
TRBD2 TRBJ2-1 TRBV18 - TGTGCCAGCTCACGCGGACTAGTAGGGGATGAGCAGTTCTTC CASSRGLVGDEQFF
TRBD1 TRBJ1-4 TRBV4-2 once TGTGCCAGCAGCCTCCGGGACAGCCAGAATGAAAAACTGTTTTTT CASSLRDSQNEKLFF
TRBD2 TRBJ2-7 TRBV7-2 once TGTGCCAGCAGCTTAGCGTGGACTAGCGGGAAAAACTACGAGCAGTACTTC CASSLAWTSGKNYEQYF
- TRBJ2-7 TRBV5-4 - TGTGCCAGCAGCTCGGGGACATCGAGGGAGCAGTACTTC CASSSGTSREQYF
TRBD2 TRBJ2-3 TRBV5-6 - TGTGCCAGCAGCTTTAACGCGGGAGGTGGGGGAGATACGCAGTATTTT CASSFNAGGGGDTQYF
- TRBJ2-1 TRBV4-2 - TGTGCCAGCAGCCAAGATTGGGTAGCAGGGCTTACCTACAATGAGCAGTTCTTC CASSQDWVAGLTYNEQFF
TRBD1 TRBJ1-5 TRBV27 - TGTGCCAGCAGTCCTGGGACAGCCCCTAATCAGCCCCAGCATTTT CASSPGTAPNQPQHF
- TRBJ2-7 TRBV27 - TGTGCCAGCAGTTTATCAGGAGGGGTGCAGTACTTC CASSLSGGVQYF
TRBD1 TRBJ1-1 TRBV5-1 - TGCGCCAGCAGCTCCTCGACAGGGGGCAAGAACACTGAAGCTTTCTTT CASSSSTGGKNTEAFF
- TRBJ1-5 TRBV18 - TGTGCCAGCTCAGAGGACAGAGATCAGCCCCAGCATTTT CASSEDRDQPQHF
TRBD2 TRBJ2-7 TRBV27 once TGTGCCAGCAGTCCCAACTCAGCGGGGGGCCACGAGCAGTACTTC CASSPNSAGGHEQYF
- TRBJ2-2 TRBV27 - TGTGCCAGCGGTGGGGCTGGAACAACAATGACCGGGGAGCTGTTTTTT CASGGAGTTMTGELFF
- TRBJ2-1 TRBV7-2 - TGTGCCAGCAGCCCGCAAGGACAGACGGAGCAGTTCTTC CASSPQGQTEQFF
- TRBJ2-7 TRBV19 - TGTGCCAGTAGTCCCACAGGGAGCTACGAGCAGTACTTC CASSPTGSYEQYF
- TRBJ1-6 TRBV14 - TGTGCCAGCAGCGCACAGGGTGTCATTTCACCCCTCCACTTT CASSAQGVISPLHF
- TRBJ1-1 TRBV4-1 - TGCGCCAGCAGCCAAGACAGGGTTTGGAGCACTGAAGCTTTCTTT CASSQDRVWSTEAFF
- TRBJ1-2 TRBV7-2 once TGTGCCAGCAGCTACCGGGACACCGACGCCTTTAACTATGGCTACACCTTC CASSYRDTDAFNYGYTF
- TRBJ2-1 TRBV7-9 - TGTGCCAGCAGCTTAGTTGTAGGGGGACCCTACAATGAGCAGTTCTTC CASSLVVGGPYNEQFF